This T cell receptor (beta chain) was recovered during a study of blood T cell repertoires in COVID-19. In the study overall: Italy, Spain and the United States were the sources of the convalescent and acute COVID-19 samples.

Trimming pared 1 base from V and 7 bases from J, leaving 14 bases between. The V gene's germline CDR1 is SEHNR and CDR2 FQNEAQ (reference sequence). The CDR3 runs 16 residues. As originally analysed: Reference gene primer amplification gave estimated nucleated cell counts. The data were produced by immunoSEQ multiplex PCR, yet TCRdb's version contains in-frame clones alone and is incomplete. V and J calls and clone size follow that table, whereas D and trimming were derived from the DNA. The sample consists of tens of thousands of clones, approximately 84% of them appearing once. This rearrangement joins TRBV7-9 to TRBJ1-6; D is unresolved. The receptor comes from a man between 45 and 60 years old with acute or convalescent COVID-19. The specimen sequenced was peripheral blood. In nucleotides, the CDR3 is TGTGCCAGCAGCTTAGAAGGCGGCCCAAGGAATTCACCCCTCCACTTT. This codes for CASSLEGGPRNSPLHF.